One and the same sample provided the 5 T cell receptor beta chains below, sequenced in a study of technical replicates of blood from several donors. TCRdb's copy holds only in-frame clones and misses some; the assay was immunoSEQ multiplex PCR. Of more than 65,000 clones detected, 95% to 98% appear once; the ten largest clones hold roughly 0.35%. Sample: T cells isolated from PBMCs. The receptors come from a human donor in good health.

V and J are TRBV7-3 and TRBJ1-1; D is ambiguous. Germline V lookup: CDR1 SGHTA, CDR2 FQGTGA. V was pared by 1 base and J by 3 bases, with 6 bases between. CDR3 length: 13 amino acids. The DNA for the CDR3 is TGTGCCAGCAGCTTAATGGCTGACACTGAAGCTTTCTTT. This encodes CASSLMADTEAFF.

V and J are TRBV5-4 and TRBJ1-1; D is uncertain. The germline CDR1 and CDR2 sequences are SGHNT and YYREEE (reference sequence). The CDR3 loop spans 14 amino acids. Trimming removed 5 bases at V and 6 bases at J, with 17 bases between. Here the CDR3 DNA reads TGTGCCAGCAGTAATTTCAGTCAGTTCTCTGAAGCTTTCTTT. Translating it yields CASSNFSQFSEAFF.

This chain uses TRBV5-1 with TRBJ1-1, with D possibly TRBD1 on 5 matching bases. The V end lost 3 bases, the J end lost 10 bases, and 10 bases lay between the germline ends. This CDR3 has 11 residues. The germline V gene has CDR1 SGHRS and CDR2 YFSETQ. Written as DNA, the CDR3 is TGCGCCAGCAGCTCTCGCGGGGGAGCTTTCTTT. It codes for CASSSRGGAFF. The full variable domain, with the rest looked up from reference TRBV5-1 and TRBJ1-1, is KAGVTQTPRYLIKTRGQQVTLSCSPISGHRSVSWYQQTPGQGLQFLFEYFSETQRNKGNFPGRFSGRQFSNSRSEMNVSTLELGDSALYLCASSSRGGAFFGQGTRLTVV.

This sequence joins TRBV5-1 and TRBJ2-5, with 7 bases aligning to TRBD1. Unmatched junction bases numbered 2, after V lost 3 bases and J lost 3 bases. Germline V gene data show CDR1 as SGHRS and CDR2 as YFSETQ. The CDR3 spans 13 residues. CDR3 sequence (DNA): TGCGCCAGCAGCTCCAGGGGGAAAGAGACCCAGTACTTC. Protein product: CASSSRGKETQYF.

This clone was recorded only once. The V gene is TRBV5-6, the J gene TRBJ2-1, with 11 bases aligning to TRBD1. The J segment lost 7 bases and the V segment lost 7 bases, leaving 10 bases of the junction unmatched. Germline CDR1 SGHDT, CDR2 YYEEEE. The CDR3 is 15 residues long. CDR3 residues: CASAIGQGAMNEQFF. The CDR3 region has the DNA TGTGCCAGCGCCATAGGACAGGGGGCGATGAATGAGCAGTTCTTC.